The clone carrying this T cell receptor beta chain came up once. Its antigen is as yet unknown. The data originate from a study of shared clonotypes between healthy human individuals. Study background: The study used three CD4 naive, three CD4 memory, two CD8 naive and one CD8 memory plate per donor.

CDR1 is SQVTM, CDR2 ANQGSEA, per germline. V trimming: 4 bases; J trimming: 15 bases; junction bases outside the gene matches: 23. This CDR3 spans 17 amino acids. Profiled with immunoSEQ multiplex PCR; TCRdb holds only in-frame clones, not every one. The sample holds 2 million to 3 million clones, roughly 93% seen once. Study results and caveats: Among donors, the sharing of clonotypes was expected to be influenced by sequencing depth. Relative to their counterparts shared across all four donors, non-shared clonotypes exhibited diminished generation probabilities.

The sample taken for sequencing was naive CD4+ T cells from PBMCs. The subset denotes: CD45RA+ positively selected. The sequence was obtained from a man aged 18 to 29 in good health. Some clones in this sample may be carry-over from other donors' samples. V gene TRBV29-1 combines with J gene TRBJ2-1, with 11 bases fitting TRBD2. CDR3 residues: CSVAGTSGLARGTSGFF. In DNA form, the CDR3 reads TGCAGCGTTGCTGGGACTAGCGGCCTAGCAAGGGGCACATCAGGGTTCTTC.